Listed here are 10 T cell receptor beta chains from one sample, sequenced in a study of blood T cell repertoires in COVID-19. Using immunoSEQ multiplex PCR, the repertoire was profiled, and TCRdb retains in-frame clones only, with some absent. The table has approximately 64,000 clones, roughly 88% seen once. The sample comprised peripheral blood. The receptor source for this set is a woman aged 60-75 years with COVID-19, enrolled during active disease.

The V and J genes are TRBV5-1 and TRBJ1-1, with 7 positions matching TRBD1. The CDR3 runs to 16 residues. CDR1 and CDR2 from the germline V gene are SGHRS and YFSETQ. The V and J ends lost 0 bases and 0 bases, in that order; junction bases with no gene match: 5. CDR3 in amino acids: CASSLGQGNMNTEAFF. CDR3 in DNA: TGCGCCAGCAGCTTGGGACAGGGCAACATGAACACTGAAGCTTTCTTT.

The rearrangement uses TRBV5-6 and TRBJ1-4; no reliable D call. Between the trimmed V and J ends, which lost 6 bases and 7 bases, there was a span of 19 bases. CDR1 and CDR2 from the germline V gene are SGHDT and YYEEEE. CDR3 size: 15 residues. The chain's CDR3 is CASTLMDLEGEKLFF. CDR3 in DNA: TGTGCCAGCACCCTAATGGACCTAGAGGGTGAAAAACTGTTTTTT.

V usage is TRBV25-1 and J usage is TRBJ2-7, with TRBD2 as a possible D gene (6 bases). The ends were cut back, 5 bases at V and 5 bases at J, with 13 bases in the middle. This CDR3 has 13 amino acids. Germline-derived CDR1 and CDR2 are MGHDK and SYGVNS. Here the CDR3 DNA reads TGTGCCAGCAGTTCCGGGAGTCGGAACGAGCAGTACTTC. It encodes CASSSGSRNEQYF.

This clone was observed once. The CDR3 loop is CSVDSTTEAFF. The CDR3 bases are TGCAGCGTCGACAGTACCACTGAAGCTTTCTTT. The chain links TRBV20-1 to TRBJ1-1, with D maybe TRBD1 (5 bases). CDR3 length: 11 residues. Germline V gene lookup returns CDR1 DFQATT and CDR2 SNEGSKA (reference sequence).

CDR3 residues: CASSQDRGWGQNLLSGANVLTF. Here the CDR3 DNA reads TGTGCCAGCAGCCAAGATCGGGGCTGGGGGCAAAATTTACTCTCTGGGGCCAACGTCCTGACTTTC. The chain recombines TRBV3-1 (or the pseudogene TRBV3-2) with TRBJ2-6, with a possible D match to TRBD1 (6 bases). Between the trimmed V and J ends, which lost 0 bases and 0 bases, there was a span of 24 bases. Germline-derived CDR1 and CDR2 are LGHDT and YNNKEL (reference sequence). This CDR3 has 22 residues.

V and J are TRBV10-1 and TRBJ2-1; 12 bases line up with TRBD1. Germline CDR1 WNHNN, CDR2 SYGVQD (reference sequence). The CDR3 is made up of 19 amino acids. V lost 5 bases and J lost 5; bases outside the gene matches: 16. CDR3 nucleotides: TGCGCCAGCAGTATGGGACAGGGGGCGAACCAGATCGAAAACAATGAGCAGTTCTTC. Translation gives CASSMGQGANQIENNEQFF.

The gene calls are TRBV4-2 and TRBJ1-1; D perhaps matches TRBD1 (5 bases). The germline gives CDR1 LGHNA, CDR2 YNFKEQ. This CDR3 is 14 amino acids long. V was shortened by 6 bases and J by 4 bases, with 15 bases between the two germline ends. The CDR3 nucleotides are TGTGCCAGCAGGGACGTTAACCAGGGCACTGAAGCTTTCTTT. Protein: CASRDVNQGTEAFF.

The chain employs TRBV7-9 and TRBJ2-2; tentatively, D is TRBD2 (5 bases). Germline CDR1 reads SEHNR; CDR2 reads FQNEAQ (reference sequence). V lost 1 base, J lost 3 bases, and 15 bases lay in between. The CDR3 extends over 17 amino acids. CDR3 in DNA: TGTGCCAGCAGCTTAGGTATTCGTGGGAGCGACACCGGGGAGCTGTTTTTT. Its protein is CASSLGIRGSDTGELFF. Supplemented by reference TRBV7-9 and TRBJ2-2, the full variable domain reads DTGVSQNPRHKITKRGQNVTFRCDPISEHNRLYWYRQTLGQGPEFLTYFQNEAQLEKSRLLSDRFSAERPKGSFSTLEIQRTEQGDSAMYLCASSLGIRGSDTGELFFGEGSRLTVL.

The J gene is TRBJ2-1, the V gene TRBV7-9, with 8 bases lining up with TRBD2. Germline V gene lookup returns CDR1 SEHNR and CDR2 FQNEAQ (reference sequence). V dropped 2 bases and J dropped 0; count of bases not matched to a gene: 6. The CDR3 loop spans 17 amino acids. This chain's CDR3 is CASSLYEREISYNEQFF. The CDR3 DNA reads TGTGCCAGCAGCTTATACGAGCGGGAGATCTCCTACAATGAGCAGTTCTTC.

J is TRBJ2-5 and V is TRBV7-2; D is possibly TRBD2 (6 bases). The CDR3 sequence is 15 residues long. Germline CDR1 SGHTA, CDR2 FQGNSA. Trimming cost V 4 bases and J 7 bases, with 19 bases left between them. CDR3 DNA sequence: TGTGCCAGCAGCTCCCTCCCGGGGATGGGGGGGACCCAGTACTTC. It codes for CASSSLPGMGGTQYF.